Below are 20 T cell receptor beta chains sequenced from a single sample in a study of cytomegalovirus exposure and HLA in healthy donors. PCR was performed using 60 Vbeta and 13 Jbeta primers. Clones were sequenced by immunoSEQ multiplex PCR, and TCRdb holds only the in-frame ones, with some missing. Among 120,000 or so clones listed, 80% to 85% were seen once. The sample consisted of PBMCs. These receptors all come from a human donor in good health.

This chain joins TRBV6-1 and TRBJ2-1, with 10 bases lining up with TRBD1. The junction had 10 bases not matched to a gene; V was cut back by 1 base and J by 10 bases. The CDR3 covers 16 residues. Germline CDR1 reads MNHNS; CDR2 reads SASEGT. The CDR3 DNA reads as TGTGCCAGCAGTGAAGTGGGACAGGGGATTGCGGGGGAGCAGTTCTTC. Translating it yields CASSEVGQGIAGEQFF.

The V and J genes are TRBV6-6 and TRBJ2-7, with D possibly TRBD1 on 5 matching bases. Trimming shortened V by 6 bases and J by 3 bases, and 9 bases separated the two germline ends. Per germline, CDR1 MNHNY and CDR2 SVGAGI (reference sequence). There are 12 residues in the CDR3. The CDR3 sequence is CASSRDSYEQYF. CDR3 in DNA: TGTGCCAGCAGCAGAGACAGCTACGAGCAGTACTTC.

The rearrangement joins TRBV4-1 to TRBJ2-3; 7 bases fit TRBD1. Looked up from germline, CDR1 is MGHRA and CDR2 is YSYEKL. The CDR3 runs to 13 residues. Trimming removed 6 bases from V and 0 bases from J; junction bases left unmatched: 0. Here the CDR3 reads CASRTGSTDTQYF. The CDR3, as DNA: TGCGCCAGCAGGACAGGGAGCACAGATACGCAGTATTTT.

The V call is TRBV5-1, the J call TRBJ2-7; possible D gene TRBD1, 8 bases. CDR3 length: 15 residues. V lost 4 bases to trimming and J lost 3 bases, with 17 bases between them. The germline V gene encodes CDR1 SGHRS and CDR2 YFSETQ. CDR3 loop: CASSPDREGNYEQYF. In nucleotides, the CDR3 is TGCGCCAGCAGCCCGGACAGGGAGGGGAACTACGAGCAGTACTTC.

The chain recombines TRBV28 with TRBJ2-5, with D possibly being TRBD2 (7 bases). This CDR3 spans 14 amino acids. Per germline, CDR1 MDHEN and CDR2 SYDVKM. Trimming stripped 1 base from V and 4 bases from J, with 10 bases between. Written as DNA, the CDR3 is TGTGCCAGCAGTTTATACAGGGAGGGAGAGACCCAGTACTTC. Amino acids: CASSLYREGETQYF.

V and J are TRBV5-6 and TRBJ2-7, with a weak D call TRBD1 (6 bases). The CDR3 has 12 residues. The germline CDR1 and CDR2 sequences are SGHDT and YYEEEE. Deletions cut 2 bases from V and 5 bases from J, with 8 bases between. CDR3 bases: TGTGCCAGCAGCTTCTGGGGGCACGAGCAGTACTTC. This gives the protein CASSFWGHEQYF.

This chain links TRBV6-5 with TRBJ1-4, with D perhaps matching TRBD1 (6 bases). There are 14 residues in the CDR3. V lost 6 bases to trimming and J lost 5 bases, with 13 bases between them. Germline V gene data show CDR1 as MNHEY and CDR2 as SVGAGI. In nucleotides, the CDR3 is TGTGCCAGCAGCACGACAGGCGGAAATGAAAAACTGTTTTTT. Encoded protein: CASSTTGGNEKLFF.

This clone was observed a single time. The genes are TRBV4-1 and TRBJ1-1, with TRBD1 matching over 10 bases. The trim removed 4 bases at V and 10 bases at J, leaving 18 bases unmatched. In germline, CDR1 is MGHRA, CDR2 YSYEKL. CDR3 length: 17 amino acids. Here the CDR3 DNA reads TGCGCCAGCAGCCCTACCTGGTCACGGGACAGGGGATGGGTAGCTTTCTTT. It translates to CASSPTWSRDRGWVAFF.

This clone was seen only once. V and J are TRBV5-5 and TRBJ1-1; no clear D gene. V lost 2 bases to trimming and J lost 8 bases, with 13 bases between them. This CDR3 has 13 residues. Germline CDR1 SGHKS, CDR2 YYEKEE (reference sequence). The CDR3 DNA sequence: TGTGCCAGCAGCTTTGTCACAGCCCAAGAAGCTTTCTTT. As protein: CASSFVTAQEAFF.

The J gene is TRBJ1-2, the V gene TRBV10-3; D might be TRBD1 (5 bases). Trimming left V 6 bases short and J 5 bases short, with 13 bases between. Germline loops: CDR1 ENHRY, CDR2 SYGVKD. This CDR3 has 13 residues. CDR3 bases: TGTGCCATCAGAGGGGAGGGCTCATATGGCTACACCTTC. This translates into CAIRGEGSYGYTF.

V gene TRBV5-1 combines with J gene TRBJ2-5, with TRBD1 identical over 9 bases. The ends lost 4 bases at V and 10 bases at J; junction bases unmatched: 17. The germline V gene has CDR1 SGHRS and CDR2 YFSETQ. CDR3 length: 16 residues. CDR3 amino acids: CASSTAGQGAFYIQYF. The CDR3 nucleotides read TGCGCCAGCAGCACCGCGGGACAGGGAGCCTTTTATATCCAGTACTTC.

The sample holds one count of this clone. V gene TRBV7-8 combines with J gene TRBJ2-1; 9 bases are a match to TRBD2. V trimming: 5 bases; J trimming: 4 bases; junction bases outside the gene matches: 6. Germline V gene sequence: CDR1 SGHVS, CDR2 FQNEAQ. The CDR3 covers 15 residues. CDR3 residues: CASSLQRGAYNEQFF. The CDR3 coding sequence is TGTGCCAGCAGCCTCCAGCGGGGGGCGTACAATGAGCAGTTCTTC. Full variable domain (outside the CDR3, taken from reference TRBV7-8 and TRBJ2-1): GAGVSQSPRYKVAKRGQDVALRCDPISGHVSLFWYQQALGQGPEFLTYFQNEAQLDKSGLPSDRFFAERPEGSVSTLKIQRTQQEDSAVYLCASSLQRGAYNEQFFGPGTRLTVL.

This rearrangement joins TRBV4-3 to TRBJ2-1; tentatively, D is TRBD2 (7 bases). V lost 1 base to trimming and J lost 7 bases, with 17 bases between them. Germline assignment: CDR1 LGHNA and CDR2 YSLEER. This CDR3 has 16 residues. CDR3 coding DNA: TGCGCCAGCAGCCAAGTGCTGGCGGGGGCCCCGAATGAGCAGTTCTTC. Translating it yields CASSQVLAGAPNEQFF.

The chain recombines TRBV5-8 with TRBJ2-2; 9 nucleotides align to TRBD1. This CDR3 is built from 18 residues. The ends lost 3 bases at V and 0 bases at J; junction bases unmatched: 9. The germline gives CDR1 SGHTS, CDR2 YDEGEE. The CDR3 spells CASSSGQGPSPNTGELFF. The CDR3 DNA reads TGTGCCAGCAGCTCCGGACAGGGGCCCTCACCGAACACCGGGGAGCTGTTTTTT.

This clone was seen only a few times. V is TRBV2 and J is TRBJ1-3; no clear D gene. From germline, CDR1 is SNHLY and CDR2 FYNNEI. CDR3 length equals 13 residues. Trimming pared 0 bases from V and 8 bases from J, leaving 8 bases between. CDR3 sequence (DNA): TGTGCCAGCAGTGAAGCGGAGGGTTACACCATATATTTT. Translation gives CASSEAEGYTIYF.

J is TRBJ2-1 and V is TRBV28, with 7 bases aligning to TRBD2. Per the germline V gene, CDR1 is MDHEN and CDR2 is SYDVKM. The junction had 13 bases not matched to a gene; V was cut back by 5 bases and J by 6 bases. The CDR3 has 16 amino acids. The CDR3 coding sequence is TGTGCCAGCAGTCCCTCCAAGCGGGGACTATCCAATGAGCAGTTCTTC. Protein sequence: CASSPSKRGLSNEQFF.

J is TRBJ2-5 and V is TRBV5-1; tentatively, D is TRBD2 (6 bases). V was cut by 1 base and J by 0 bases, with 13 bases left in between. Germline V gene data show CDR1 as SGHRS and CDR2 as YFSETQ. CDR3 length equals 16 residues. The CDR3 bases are TGCGCCAGCAGCTTGAGCCCCGGGAGACACCAAGAGACCCAGTACTTC. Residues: CASSLSPGRHQETQYF. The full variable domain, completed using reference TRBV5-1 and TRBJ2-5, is KAGVTQTPRYLIKTRGQQVTLSCSPISGHRSVSWYQQTPGQGLQFLFEYFSETQRNKGNFPGRFSGRQFSNSRSEMNVSTLELGDSALYLCASSLSPGRHQETQYFGPGTRLLVL.

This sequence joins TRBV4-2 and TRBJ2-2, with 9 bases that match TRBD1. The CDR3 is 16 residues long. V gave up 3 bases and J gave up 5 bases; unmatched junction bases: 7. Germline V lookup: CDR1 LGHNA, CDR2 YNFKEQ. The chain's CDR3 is CASSQETGGFTGELFF. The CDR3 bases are TGTGCCAGCAGCCAGGAGACAGGGGGGTTTACCGGGGAGCTGTTTTTT.

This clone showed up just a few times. The CDR3 is CAISAGGGESEAFF. The CDR3 bases are TGTGCCATCAGTGCTGGAGGGGGCGAATCCGAAGCTTTCTTT. This rearrangement joins TRBV10-3 to TRBJ1-1; 7 bases map to TRBD1. This CDR3 region has 14 residues. Per the germline V gene, CDR1 is ENHRY and CDR2 is SYGVKD. Unmatched junction bases numbered 10, after V lost 4 bases and J lost 8 bases.

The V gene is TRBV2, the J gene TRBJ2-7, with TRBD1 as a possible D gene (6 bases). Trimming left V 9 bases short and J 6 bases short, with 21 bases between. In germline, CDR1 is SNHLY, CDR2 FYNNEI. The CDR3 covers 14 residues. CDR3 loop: CASKIPGQPVEQYF. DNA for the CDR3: TGTGCCAGTAAAATCCCGGGACAACCGGTCGAGCAGTACTTC.